This entry features one T cell receptor (beta chain) sequence. Looked up from germline, CDR1 is MDHEN and CDR2 is SYDVKM. The CDR3 is 15 residues long. Trimming removed 6 bases at V and 2 bases at J, with 17 bases between. Only in-frame clones appear in the TCRdb table, and some are missing; sequencing was by immunoSEQ multiplex PCR. The sample records more than 85,000 clones, roughly 80% being singletons. This sample is drawn from a study of cytotoxic CD8 clonotypes in ibrutinib-treated CLL. The overall study: Samples showed on average around 240,000 productive templates and about 100,000 productive rearrangements.

The rearrangement links TRBV28 to TRBJ2-7, with D uncertain. The clonotype was recovered from a human donor with chronic lymphocytic leukemia. Sequences were derived from PBMCs, sampled after 24 months of ibrutinib treatment. CDR3 amino acids: CASSIPRTAPYEQYF. CDR3 coding DNA: TGTGCCAGCAGCATCCCCCGGACCGCCCCCTACGAGCAGTACTTC.